The next 10 T cell receptor beta chains were all read from a single sample in a study of CD8 T cells in ankylosing spondylitis. TCRdb independently ran MiXCR on the 5' RACE reads; one entry per CDR3 protein. The repertoire holds a few hundred thousand distinct CDR3 sequences, less than 25% seen once, with about 3.5% in the top ten. The sample comprised blood, either unsorted or a sorted T cell fraction (not recorded which). Every receptor here comes from a female donor with ankylosing spondylitis or in good health (not recorded which).

This clonotype appeared a few times. In DNA form, the CDR3 reads TGTGCCACATCATACGGGACTAGCGCGACCTACGAGCAGTACTTC. It yields the protein CATSYGTSATYEQYF. The genes are TRBV6-2 or TRBV6-3 and TRBJ2-7; 10 bases align to TRBD2. The length of the CDR3 is 15 residues. V lost 10 bases, J lost 2 bases, and 11 bases stayed unmatched. Looked up from germline, CDR1 is MNHEY and CDR2 is SVGEGT.

The chain joins TRBV7-2 to TRBJ1-1; no firm D call. V was clipped by 4 bases and J by 6 bases, with 18 bases between them. CDR3 length: 15 residues. CDR1 is SGHTA, CDR2 FQGNSA, per germline. This chain's CDR3 is CASSSHISDRAEAFF. CDR3 nucleotides: TGTGCCAGCAGCTCCCATATTAGTGACCGTGCTGAAGCTTTCTTT.

DNA of the CDR3: TGTGCCAGCAGTTACCTCAGCACAGATACGCAGTATTTT. Protein sequence: CASSYLSTDTQYF. V and J are TRBV6-7 and TRBJ2-3; no reliable D call. TRBV6-7 is an open reading frame whose function is uncertain. Trimming left V 2 bases short and J 0 bases short, with 3 bases between. The CDR3 is 13 residues long.

There are many counts of this clonotype. The chain combines TRBV10-3 with TRBJ2-5; D unresolved. There are 11 residues in the CDR3. Germline loops: CDR1 ENHRY, CDR2 SYGVKD. V was clipped by 5 bases and J by 4 bases, with 5 bases between them. CDR3 sequence: CAISTSETQYF. The CDR3, as DNA: TGTGCCATCAGTACATCAGAGACCCAGTACTTC.

This clonotype showed up many times. J is TRBJ1-4 and V is TRBV12-3 or TRBV12-4; D possibly corresponds to TRBD1 (5 bases). This CDR3 region has 13 residues. V lost 7 bases and J lost 4, with 10 bases in between. CDR3 in DNA: TGTGCCAGCACACGGGGGTATAATGAAAAACTGTTTTTT. Encoded protein: CASTRGYNEKLFF.

The CDR3 is CASSFATSGSYEQYF. For the CDR3, the DNA is TGCGCCAGCAGCTTTGCGACTAGCGGTTCCTACGAGCAGTACTTC. This sequence joins TRBV5-1 and TRBJ2-7; TRBD2 matches at 9 bases. V lost 2 bases to trimming and J lost 1 base; unmatched junction nucleotides: 4. This CDR3 is built from 15 residues. Germline V gene sequence: CDR1 SGHRS, CDR2 YFSETQ.

The chain joins TRBV7-6 to TRBJ2-3; D gene uncertain. Trimming cost V 5 bases and J 5 bases, with 11 bases left between them. The CDR3 runs to 13 residues. Germline CDR1 is SGHVS and CDR2 is FNYEAQ. The DNA of the CDR3 is TGTGCCAGCAGCCCAGGTCAGGTAGATACGCAGTATTTT. Translation: CASSPGQVDTQYF.

This clonotype was found many times. V gene TRBV28 combines with J gene TRBJ1-3; 8 nucleotides line up with TRBD1. The CDR3 length is 16 residues. Looked up from germline, CDR1 is MDHEN and CDR2 is SYDVKM. V was clipped by 7 bases and J by 1 base; unmatched bases: 9. CDR3 sequence (DNA): TGTGCCAGCACCATGCCCAGGGGGCGTTCTGGAAACACCATATATTTT. It yields the protein CASTMPRGRSGNTIYF.

The V gene is TRBV28, the J gene TRBJ1-2; D not certain. Trimming cost V 6 bases and J 8 bases, with 10 bases left between them. The CDR3 sequence is 11 residues long. From germline, CDR1 is MDHEN and CDR2 SYDVKM. CDR3 residues: CASSVQQGYTF. The CDR3 nucleotides read TGTGCCAGCAGCGTACAGCAGGGCTACACCTTC.

At least ten counts were recorded for this clonotype. The chain links TRBV12-3 or TRBV12-4 to TRBJ1-2, with D tentatively TRBD1 (5 bases). The CDR3 sequence is 14 residues long. Trimming stripped 5 bases from V and 4 bases from J, with 14 bases between. The CDR3 here is CASSTGGSSYGYTF. The CDR3 DNA follows: TGTGCCAGCAGTACCGGGGGGTCCTCCTATGGCTACACCTTC.